The present TCR beta chain was sequenced within a study of T cell repertoires in cytomegalovirus infection. Many counts were recorded for this clonotype. A single record per CDR3 protein comes from TCRdb applying MiXCR to the reads. The sample shows roughly 720,000 distinct CDR3 sequences, less than 40% of them seen only once. Trimming took 2 bases from V and 9 from J, leaving 14 bases between them. The CDR3 has 15 residues. CDR1 and CDR2 from the germline V gene are MNHNY and SVGAGI (reference sequence). The clonotype comes from a human donor in good health (CMV status not recorded). Some clones in this sample may be carry-over from other donors' samples. Sequencing input: PBMCs. V is TRBV6-6 and J is TRBJ1-6, with a weak D call TRBD1 (5 bases). The CDR3 bases are TGTGCCAGCAGTTACGATGGACCGGGGGTTTCACCCCTCCACTTT. Protein product: CASSYDGPGVSPLHF.